Shown below are 20 T cell receptor beta chains from a single sample sequenced in a study of blood T cells in healthy people across ages. Through a sample-barcoded 5' primer and a J-beta primer mix, a second PCR was run for roughly 6 to 11 cycles. A single record per CDR3 protein comes from TCRdb applying MiXCR to the 5' RACE reads. The sample has 1.5 million to 2 million distinct CDR3 sequences, about two fifths seen once. Input material: blood. These receptors came from a human donor in good health.

The chain uses TRBV18 and TRBJ2-1; TRBD2 might be the D (5 bases). This CDR3 contains 13 residues. The V end lost 2 bases, the J end lost 9 bases, and 11 bases lay between the germline ends. In germline, CDR1 is KGHSH, CDR2 LQKENI. Here the CDR3 DNA reads TGTGCCAGCTCACCAGAGGGTTGGATTGAGCAGTTCTTC. Protein: CASSPEGWIEQFF.

This clonotype has a handful of counts. The chain recombines TRBV6-6 with TRBJ2-7, with TRBD2 as a possible D gene (5 bases). The germline V gene has CDR1 MNHNY and CDR2 SVGAGI (reference sequence). The CDR3 length is 14 residues. V lost 6 bases to trimming and J lost 7 bases, with 19 bases between them. CDR3: CASSYLKAPGEQYF. The CDR3 DNA follows: TGTGCCAGCAGCTACCTAAAAGCCCCGGGAGAGCAGTACTTC.

V is TRBV20-1 and J is TRBJ2-3; TRBD2 matches at 8 bases. This CDR3 region has 15 residues. Looked up from germline, CDR1 is DFQATT and CDR2 is SNEGSKA (reference sequence). V lost 7 bases and J lost 4; bases outside the gene matches: 13. The CDR3 nucleotides are TGCAGTGGTCGAGGGGGACGGGGGGGCCCAGATACGCAGTATTTT. This translates into CSGRGGRGGPDTQYF.

With regard to this clonotype: It may be a read error: a sequence one base away is much more abundant. V usage is TRBV7-2 and J usage is TRBJ2-7; 12 positions agree with TRBD1. The CDR3 has 15 residues. CDR1 is SGHTA, CDR2 FQGNSA, per germline. Losses at the gene ends were 5 bases for V and 3 bases for J; bases not matched to a gene: 5. The chain's CDR3 is CASSPGQGACYEQYF. CDR3 bases: TGTGCCAGCAGCCCGGGACAGGGGGCATGCTACGAGCAGTACTTC.

The chain couples TRBV7-9 to TRBJ2-7; TRBD1 agrees at 9 bases. There are 14 residues in the CDR3. The ends lost 5 bases at V and 5 bases at J; junction bases unmatched: 7. Germline CDR1 and CDR2: SEHNR and FQNEAQ (reference sequence). Here the CDR3 DNA reads TGTGCCAGCAGCGTAGGGACAGGGTTTCACGAGCAGTACTTC. This encodes CASSVGTGFHEQYF. The whole variable domain, filled in from reference TRBV7-9 and TRBJ2-7, reads DTGVSQNPRHKITKRGQNVTFRCDPISEHNRLYWYRQTLGQGPEFLTYFQNEAQLEKSRLLSDRFSAERPKGSFSTLEIQRTEQGDSAMYLCASSVGTGFHEQYFGPGTRLTVT.

This rearrangement joins TRBV6-1 to TRBJ2-3, with TRBD2 matching over 7 bases. Germline V gives CDR1 MNHNS, CDR2 SASEGT. Unmatched junction bases numbered 9, after V lost 4 bases and J lost 2 bases. The CDR3 is made up of 16 amino acids. The CDR3 nucleotides read TGTGCCAGCAGTGTAATTTGGGGGGGTCCCACAGATACGCAGTATTTT. Translating it yields CASSVIWGGPTDTQYF.

The table lists this clonotype with a count of one. This chain links TRBV5-5 with TRBJ1-2; D is ambiguous. Germline CDR1 reads SGHKS; CDR2 reads YYEKEE (reference sequence). V was cut by 1 base and J by 2 bases, with 12 bases left in between. This CDR3 has 15 amino acids. CDR3 bases: TGTGCCAGCAGCTTGATCCCATGGGGAAACTATGGCTACACCTTC. Protein sequence: CASSLIPWGNYGYTF.

This clonotype has only a few counts. This sequence joins TRBV6-6 and TRBJ1-2; D gene uncertain. This CDR3 region has 15 residues. CDR1 and CDR2 from the germline V gene are MNHNY and SVGAGI (reference sequence). V lost 2 bases and J 5 bases, leaving 15 bases between the germline ends. DNA for the CDR3: TGTGCCAGCAGTTACGGTCGAGGGCAGACTTATGGCTACACCTTC. Translating it yields CASSYGRGQTYGYTF.

The CDR3 region has the DNA TGCAGTGCTAGTTGGAGGGGCTTCTACGAGCAGTACTTC. Translating gives CSASWRGFYEQYF. This rearrangement joins TRBV20-1 to TRBJ2-7, with D possibly being TRBD2 (6 bases). V shed 3 bases and J shed 3 bases, with 12 bases lying between them. CDR3 length: 13 amino acids. CDR1 is DFQATT, CDR2 SNEGSKA, per germline (reference sequence).

The chain combines TRBV28 with TRBJ1-2, with D unclear. From germline, CDR1 is MDHEN and CDR2 SYDVKM. Trimming left V 4 bases short and J 6 bases short, with 12 bases between. The CDR3 loop spans 13 amino acids. This CDR3 is CASSWGLNNGYTF. CDR3 DNA sequence: TGTGCCAGCAGTTGGGGTCTAAACAATGGCTACACCTTC.

V gene TRBV7-2 combines with J gene TRBJ1-4, with a weak D call TRBD1 (5 bases). The CDR3 is 14 amino acids. Germline loops: CDR1 SGHTA, CDR2 FQGNSA. Trimming left V 2 bases short and J 8 bases short, with 12 bases between. The CDR3 loop is CASSLNSGSEKLFF. The CDR3 DNA is TGTGCCAGCAGCTTAAACTCAGGGAGCGAAAAACTGTTTTTT.

With regard to this clonotype: The germline gene is not matched at one end of the junction; a read error may be the cause. The V gene is TRBV20-1, the J gene TRBJ1-5; 7 bases align to TRBD1. This CDR3 region has 14 residues. Looked up from germline, CDR1 is DFQATT and CDR2 is SNEGSKA (reference sequence). The CDR3 DNA follows: TGCGGTGCCGTGTCCGGGACAGACAATCAGCCCCAGCATTTT. Protein sequence: CGAVSGTDNQPQHF.

This clonotype showed up just a few times. The chain uses TRBV7-3 and TRBJ2-5; perhaps D is TRBD1 or TRBD2 (6 bases each). With 2 bases removed from V and 2 bases from J, the gap between germline ends came to 12 bases. The CDR3 spans 15 residues. The germline CDR1 and CDR2 sequences are SGHTA and FQGTGA. The CDR3 coding sequence is TGTGCCAGCAGCTTAGAAGGGGGGAGGCAAGAGACCCAGTACTTC. It codes for CASSLEGGRQETQYF.

The chain has TRBV30 and TRBJ1-1; D unresolved. Looked up from germline, CDR1 is GTSNPN and CDR2 is SVGIG (reference sequence). V shed 2 bases and J shed 1 base, with 14 bases lying between them. This CDR3 has 15 residues. CDR3 bases: TGTGCCTGGAGTAGAGGAGAGTTCCCGAACACTGAAGCTTTCTTT. It codes for CAWSRGEFPNTEAFF.

This clonotype has a count of ten or more. Being one base from a much bigger clone, this may be a read error. The chain uses TRBV5-1 and TRBJ2-1, with 11 bases fitting TRBD1. The trim removed 4 bases at V and 6 bases at J, leaving 6 bases unmatched. Per germline, CDR1 SGHRS and CDR2 YFSETQ. The CDR3 consists of 15 residues. The CDR3 DNA reads as TGCGCCAGCAGCCTAGGACAGGGGGCGTGCAATGAGCAGTTCTTC. It yields the protein CASSLGQGACNEQFF.

The rearrangement uses TRBV20-1 and TRBJ2-1, with 9 nucleotides matching TRBD1. The CDR3 covers 12 residues. Germline assignment: CDR1 DFQATT and CDR2 SNEGSKA (reference sequence). The V gene end was trimmed by 5 bases and the J gene end by 8 bases; junction bases not matched to a gene: 4. The CDR3 DNA follows: TGCAGTGCTTATGACAGGGGGGATGAGCAGTTCTTC. It is translated as CSAYDRGDEQFF.

Remarks on this clonotype: Relative to the germline gene, one junction end is altered; a read error may explain this. The chain links TRBV11-2 to TRBJ2-5; D call uncertain. Germline lookup yields CDR1 SGHAT and CDR2 FQNNGV. This CDR3 comprises 12 residues. The CDR3: CTSSPVSETQYF. In nucleotides, the CDR3 is TGTACCAGCAGCCCAGTCTCGGAGACCCAGTACTTC. Combining the CDR3 with reference TRBV11-2 and TRBJ2-5 gives the whole variable domain EAGVAQSPRYKIIEKRQSVAFWCNPISGHATLYWYQQILGQGPKLLIQFQNNGVVDDSQLPKDRFSAERLKGVDSTLKIQPAKLEDSAVYLCTSSPVSETQYFGPGTRLLVL.

This clonotype was detected a few times. The chain employs TRBV5-1 and TRBJ2-3; 9 bases are shared with TRBD2. V was clipped by 4 bases and J by 6 bases; unmatched bases: 9. The CDR3 loop spans 15 amino acids. The germline V gene has CDR1 SGHRS and CDR2 YFSETQ. CDR3 DNA: TGCGCCAGCAGCCCCGGGACTAGCTCGATGGATACGCAGTATTTT. This codes for CASSPGTSSMDTQYF.

The table lists this clonotype with a few counts. This rearrangement joins TRBV4-3 to TRBJ1-4, with D hard to call. This CDR3 region has 16 residues. The ends were cut back, 2 bases at V and 0 bases at J, with 10 bases in the middle. Per the germline V gene, CDR1 is LGHNA and CDR2 is YSLEER. CDR3 coding DNA: TGCGCCAGCAGCCAACTCTCCTATTCAACTAATGAAAAACTGTTTTTT. Translated: CASSQLSYSTNEKLFF.

The chain combines TRBV12-3 or TRBV12-4 with TRBJ1-1, with 8 bases lining up with TRBD1. V lost 7 bases to trimming and J lost 6 bases; unmatched junction nucleotides: 16. The CDR3 contains 16 residues. The CDR3 sequence is CASTLWTGSLGAEAFF. CDR3 bases: TGTGCCAGCACCCTATGGACAGGGTCTTTGGGCGCTGAAGCTTTCTTT.